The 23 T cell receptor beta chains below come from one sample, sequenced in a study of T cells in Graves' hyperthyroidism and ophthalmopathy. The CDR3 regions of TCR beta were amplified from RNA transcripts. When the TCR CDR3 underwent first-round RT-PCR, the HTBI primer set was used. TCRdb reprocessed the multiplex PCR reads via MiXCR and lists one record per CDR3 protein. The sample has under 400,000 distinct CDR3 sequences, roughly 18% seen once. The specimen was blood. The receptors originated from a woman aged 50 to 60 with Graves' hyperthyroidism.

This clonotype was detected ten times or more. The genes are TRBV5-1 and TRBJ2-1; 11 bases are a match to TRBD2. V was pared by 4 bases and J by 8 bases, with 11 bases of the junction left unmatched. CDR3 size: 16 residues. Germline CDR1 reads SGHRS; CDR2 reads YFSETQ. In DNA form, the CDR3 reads TGCGCCAGCAGCCACACACTAGCGGGAGTCGACGATGAGCAGTTCTTC. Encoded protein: CASSHTLAGVDDEQFF.

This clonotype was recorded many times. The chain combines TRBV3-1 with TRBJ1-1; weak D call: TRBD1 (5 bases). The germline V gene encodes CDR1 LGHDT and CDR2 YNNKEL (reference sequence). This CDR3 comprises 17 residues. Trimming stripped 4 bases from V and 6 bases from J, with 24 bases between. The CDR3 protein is CASSPEERRDPGPEAFF. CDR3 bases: TGTGCCAGCAGCCCCGAGGAACGGAGGGACCCTGGCCCTGAAGCTTTCTTT.

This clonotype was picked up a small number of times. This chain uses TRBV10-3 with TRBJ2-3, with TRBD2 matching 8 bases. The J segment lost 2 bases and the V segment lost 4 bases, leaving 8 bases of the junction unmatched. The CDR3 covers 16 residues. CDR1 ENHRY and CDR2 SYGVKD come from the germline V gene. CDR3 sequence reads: CAISVGSGDITDTQYF. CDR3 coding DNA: TGTGCCATCAGTGTGGGTAGCGGGGACATCACAGATACGCAGTATTTT.

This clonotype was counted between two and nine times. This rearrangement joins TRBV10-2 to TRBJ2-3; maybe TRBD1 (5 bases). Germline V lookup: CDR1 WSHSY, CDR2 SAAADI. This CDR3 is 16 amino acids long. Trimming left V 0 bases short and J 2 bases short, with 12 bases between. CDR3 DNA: TGCGCCAGCAGTGAGTCCGTGACAGACCCCACAGATACGCAGTATTTT. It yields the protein CASSESVTDPTDTQYF.

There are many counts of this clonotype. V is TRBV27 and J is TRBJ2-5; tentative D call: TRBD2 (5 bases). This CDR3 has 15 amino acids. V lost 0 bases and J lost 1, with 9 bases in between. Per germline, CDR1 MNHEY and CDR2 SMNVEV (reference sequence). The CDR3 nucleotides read TGTGCCAGCAGTTTATCGATCGGGATCCAAGAGACCCAGTACTTC. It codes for CASSLSIGIQETQYF.

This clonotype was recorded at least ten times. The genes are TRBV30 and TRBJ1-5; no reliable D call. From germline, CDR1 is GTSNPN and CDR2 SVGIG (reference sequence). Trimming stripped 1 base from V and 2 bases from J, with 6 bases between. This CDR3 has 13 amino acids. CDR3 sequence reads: CAWSGQGNQPQHF. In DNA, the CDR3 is TGTGCCTGGAGTGGACAAGGCAATCAGCCCCAGCATTTT.

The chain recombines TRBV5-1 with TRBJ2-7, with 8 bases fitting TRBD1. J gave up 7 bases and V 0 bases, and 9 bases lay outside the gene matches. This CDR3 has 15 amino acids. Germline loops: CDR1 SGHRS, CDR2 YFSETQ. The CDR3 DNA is TGCGCCAGCAGCTTGGCGACAGGGGTTCTACAGGAGCAGTACTTC. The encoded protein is CASSLATGVLQEQYF. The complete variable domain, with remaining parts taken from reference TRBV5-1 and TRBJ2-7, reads KAGVTQTPRYLIKTRGQQVTLSCSPISGHRSVSWYQQTPGQGLQFLFEYFSETQRNKGNFPGRFSGRQFSNSRSEMNVSTLELGDSALYLCASSLATGVLQEQYFGPGTRLTVT.

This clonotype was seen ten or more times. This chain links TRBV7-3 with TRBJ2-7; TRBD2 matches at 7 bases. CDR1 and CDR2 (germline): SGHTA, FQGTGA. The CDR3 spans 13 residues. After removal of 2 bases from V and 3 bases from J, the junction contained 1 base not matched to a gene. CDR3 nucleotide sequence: TGTGCCAGCAGCTTAGCGGGGGACTACGAGCAGTACGTC. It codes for CASSLAGDYEQYV.

The DNA for the CDR3 is TGCGCCAGCAGCCAAGTGTCCCCCCATGACAGGGGCTACAATGAGCAGTTCTTC. This gives the protein CASSQVSPHDRGYNEQFF. The rearrangement uses TRBV4-1 and TRBJ2-1, with 8 bases fitting TRBD1. J lost 3 bases, V lost 1 base, and 11 bases had no gene match. Germline values: CDR1 MGHRA, CDR2 YSYEKL. CDR3 length: 18 amino acids.

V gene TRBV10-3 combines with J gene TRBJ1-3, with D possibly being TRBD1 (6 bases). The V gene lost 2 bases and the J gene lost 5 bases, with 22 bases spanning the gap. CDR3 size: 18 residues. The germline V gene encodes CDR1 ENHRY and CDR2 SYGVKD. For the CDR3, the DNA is TGTGCCATCAGTGAGACAATCTCAGGGGCAGGGCTAAGAAACACCATATATTTT. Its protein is CAISETISGAGLRNTIYF.

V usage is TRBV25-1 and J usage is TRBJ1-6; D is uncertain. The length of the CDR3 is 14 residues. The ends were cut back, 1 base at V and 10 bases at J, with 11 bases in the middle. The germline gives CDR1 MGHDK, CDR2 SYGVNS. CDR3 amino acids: CASSEFWRWSPLHF. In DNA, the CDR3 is TGTGCCAGCAGTGAATTTTGGCGGTGGTCACCCCTCCACTTT.

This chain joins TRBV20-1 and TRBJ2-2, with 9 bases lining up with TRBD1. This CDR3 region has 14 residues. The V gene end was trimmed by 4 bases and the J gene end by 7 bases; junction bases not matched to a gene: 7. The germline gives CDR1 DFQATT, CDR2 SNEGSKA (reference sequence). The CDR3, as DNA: TGCAGTGCTACCCGGGACAGGGACTTCGGGGAGCTGTTTTTT. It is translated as CSATRDRDFGELFF.

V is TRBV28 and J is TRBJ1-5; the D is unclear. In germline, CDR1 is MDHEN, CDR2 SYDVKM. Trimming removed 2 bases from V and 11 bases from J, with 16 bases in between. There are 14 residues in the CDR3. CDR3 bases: TGTGCCAGCAGTTTAGGCAGGTCTGTTGGAGCCCAGCATTTT. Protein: CASSLGRSVGAQHF.

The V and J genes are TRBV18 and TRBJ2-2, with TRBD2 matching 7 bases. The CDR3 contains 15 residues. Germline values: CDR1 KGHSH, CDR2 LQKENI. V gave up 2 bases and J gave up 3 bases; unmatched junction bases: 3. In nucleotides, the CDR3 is TGTGCCAGCTCACCAGCGGGAGCCTACACCGGGGAGCTGTTTTTT. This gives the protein CASSPAGAYTGELFF.

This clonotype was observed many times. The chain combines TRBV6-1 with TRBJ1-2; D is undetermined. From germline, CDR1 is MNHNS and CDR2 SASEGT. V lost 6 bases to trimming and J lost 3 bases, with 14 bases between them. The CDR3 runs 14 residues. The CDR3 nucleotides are TGTGCCAGCAGGATGACACATCGGGACTATGGCTACACCTTC. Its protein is CASRMTHRDYGYTF.

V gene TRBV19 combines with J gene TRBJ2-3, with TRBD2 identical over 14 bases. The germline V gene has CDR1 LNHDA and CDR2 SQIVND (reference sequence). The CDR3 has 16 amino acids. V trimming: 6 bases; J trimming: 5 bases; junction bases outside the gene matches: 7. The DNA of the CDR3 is TGTGCCAGTAGGACTAGCGGGAGGGCATTTCAAGATACGCAGTATTTT. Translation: CASRTSGRAFQDTQYF.

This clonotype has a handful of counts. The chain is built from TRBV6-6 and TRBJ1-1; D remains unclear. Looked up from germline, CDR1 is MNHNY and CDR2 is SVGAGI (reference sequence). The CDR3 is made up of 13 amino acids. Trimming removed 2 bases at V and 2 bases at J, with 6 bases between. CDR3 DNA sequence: TGTGCCAGCAGTTACGGCGATAACACTGAAGCTTTCTTT. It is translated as CASSYGDNTEAFF.

CDR3: CASSRGGAGVHNEQFF. The CDR3 DNA is TGTGCCAGCAGTCGGGGAGGCGCAGGGGTTCACAATGAGCAGTTCTTC. The chain has TRBV12-3 or TRBV12-4 and TRBJ2-1; either TRBD1 or TRBD2 may supply D (6 bases each). There are 16 residues in the CDR3. The V gene lost 5 bases and the J gene lost 5 bases, with 19 bases spanning the gap.

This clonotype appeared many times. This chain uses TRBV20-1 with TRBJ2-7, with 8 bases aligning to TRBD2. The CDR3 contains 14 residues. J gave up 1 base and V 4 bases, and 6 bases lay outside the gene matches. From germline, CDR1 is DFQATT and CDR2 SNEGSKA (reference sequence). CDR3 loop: CSANAGGGSYEQYF. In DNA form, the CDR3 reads TGCAGTGCTAATGCGGGAGGTGGATCCTACGAGCAGTACTTC.

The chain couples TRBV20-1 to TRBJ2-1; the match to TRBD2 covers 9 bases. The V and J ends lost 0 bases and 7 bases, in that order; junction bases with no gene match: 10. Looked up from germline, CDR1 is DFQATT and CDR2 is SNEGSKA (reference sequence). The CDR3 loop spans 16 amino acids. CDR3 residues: CSARDPGSGRMNEQFF. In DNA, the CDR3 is TGCAGTGCTAGAGATCCTGGTAGCGGGAGAATGAATGAGCAGTTCTTC.

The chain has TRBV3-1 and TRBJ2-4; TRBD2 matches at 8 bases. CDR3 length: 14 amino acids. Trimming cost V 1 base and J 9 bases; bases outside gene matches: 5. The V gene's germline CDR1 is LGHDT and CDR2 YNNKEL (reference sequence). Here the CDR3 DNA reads TGTGCCAGCAGCCAAGTACCGAGCGGGGGCATTCAGTACTTC. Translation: CASSQVPSGGIQYF.

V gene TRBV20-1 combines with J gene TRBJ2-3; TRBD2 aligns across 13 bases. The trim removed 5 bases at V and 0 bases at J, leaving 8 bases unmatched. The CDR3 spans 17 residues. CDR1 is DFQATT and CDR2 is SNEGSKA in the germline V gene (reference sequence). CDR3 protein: CSADPGTSGESTDTQYF. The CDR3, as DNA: TGCAGTGCTGACCCCGGGACTAGCGGGGAAAGCACAGATACGCAGTATTTT.

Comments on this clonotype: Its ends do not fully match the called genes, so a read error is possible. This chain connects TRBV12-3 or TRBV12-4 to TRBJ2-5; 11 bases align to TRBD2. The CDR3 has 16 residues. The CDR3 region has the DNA TGTGCCAGCAGTCCCCGGACTAGCGGGTTACAAGAGACCCAGCACTTC. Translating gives CASSPRTSGLQETQHF.